Presented here are 16 T cell receptor beta chains from one specimen sequenced in a study of beta chain features in type 1 diabetes. Findings and caveats of the study: Shorter TCRB CDR3s, moderately but significantly so, were found in Type 1 diabetes patients in all four CD4+ subsets.

Their antigens remain unidentified. Every bit of the isolated RNA underwent reverse transcription, so sequencing read expressed TCRB transcripts. Data came from immunoSEQ multiplex PCR; TCRdb stores just in-frame clones and leaves some out. The repertoire holds around 110,000 clones, with about 17% as singletons. The source material was central memory CD4+ T cells from blood. These receptors all come from a man younger than 40 with type 1 diabetes.

V is TRBV30 and J is TRBJ2-1, with 9 positions matching TRBD1. Germline CDR1 is GTSNPN and CDR2 is SVGIG (reference sequence). CDR3 length equals 16 residues. Unmatched junction bases numbered 11, after V lost 5 bases and J lost 3 bases. CDR3 bases: TGTGCCTGGGCCAGACGAAGGACAGGGGACTACAATGAGCAGTTCTTC. It yields the protein CAWARRRTGDYNEQFF. Full variable domain (missing parts from reference TRBV30 and TRBJ2-1): SQTIHQWPATLVQPVGSPLSLECTVEGTSNPNLYWYRQAAGRGLQLLFYSVGIGQISSEVPQNLSASRPQDRQFILSSKKLLLSDSGFYLCAWARRRTGDYNEQFFGPGTRLTVL.

In this sample, this clone turned up once. This chain links TRBV27 with TRBJ1-1, with D unresolved. Germline V gene data show CDR1 as MNHEY and CDR2 as SMNVEV (reference sequence). V gave up 3 bases and J gave up 2 bases, with 7 bases separating them. This CDR3 is built from 13 residues. CDR3 sequence reads: CASSLLRNTEAFF. In DNA, the CDR3 is TGTGCCAGCAGTTTGCTTCGTAACACTGAAGCTTTCTTT.

This rearrangement joins TRBV18 to TRBJ1-2; TRBD1 matches 9 bases. Germline V gives CDR1 KGHSH, CDR2 LQKENI. Trimming cost V 1 base and J 8 bases; bases outside gene matches: 5. CDR3 length equals 14 residues. The CDR3 sequence: CASSPQGQGEGYTF. The CDR3 bases are TGTGCCAGCTCACCACAGGGACAGGGTGAGGGCTACACCTTC.

Only a few counts were recorded for this clone. The chain employs TRBV19 and TRBJ2-3; 7 bases map to TRBD2. Germline V CDR1 and CDR2: LNHDA, SQIVND (reference sequence). V lost 5 bases and J lost 6; bases outside the gene matches: 2. There are 12 residues in the CDR3. CDR3 residues: CASSRDYDTQYF. The CDR3 DNA reads TGTGCCAGTAGTCGGGACTACGATACGCAGTATTTT.

V gene TRBV9 combines with J gene TRBJ2-5; TRBD2 might be the D (5 bases). The ends were cut back, 0 bases at V and 5 bases at J, with 11 bases in the middle. The CDR3 contains 14 residues. Germline CDR1 is SGDLS and CDR2 is YYNGEE. CDR3 in DNA: TGTGCCAGCAGCGTAGCCGAGGGCCGGGAGACCCAGTACTTC. Its translation is CASSVAEGRETQYF.

Points on this clone: Other DNA variants within this sample encode the same CDR3. The V call is TRBV20-1, the J call TRBJ1-2; D is undetermined. Looked up from germline, CDR1 is DFQATT and CDR2 is SNEGSKA (reference sequence). With 5 bases removed from V and 2 bases from J, the gap between germline ends came to 6 bases. The length of the CDR3 is 11 residues. The CDR3 nucleotides read TGCAGTGCTTCAGAGAACTATGGCTACACCTTC. This gives the protein CSASENYGYTF.

This rearrangement joins TRBV7-8 to TRBJ2-7; D call uncertain. Trimming pared 1 base from V and 3 bases from J, leaving 10 bases between. The CDR3 is 14 residues long. The germline gives CDR1 SGHVS, CDR2 FQNEAQ. The CDR3 loop is CASSLEVESYEQYF. The CDR3 DNA reads as TGTGCCAGCAGCTTAGAGGTCGAAAGCTACGAGCAGTACTTC. Supplemented by reference TRBV7-8 and TRBJ2-7, the full variable domain reads GAGVSQSPRYKVAKRGQDVALRCDPISGHVSLFWYQQALGQGPEFLTYFQNEAQLDKSGLPSDRFFAERPEGSVSTLKIQRTQQEDSAVYLCASSLEVESYEQYFGPGTRLTVT.

This clone has just a few counts. The chain links TRBV15 to TRBJ2-5, with D perhaps being TRBD1 or TRBD2 (5 bases each). CDR3 length equals 18 residues. Per germline, CDR1 LNHNV and CDR2 YYDKDF (reference sequence). The V end was cut by 0 bases, the J end by 0 bases, with 17 bases between. The CDR3 region has the DNA TGTGCCACCAGCAGAGATAAGGGTGAGGGGTCCCACCAAGAGACCCAGTACTTC. It yields the protein CATSRDKGEGSHQETQYF.

A single count supports this clone. The chain recombines TRBV7-2 with TRBJ2-6; possibly TRBD1 for D (6 bases). The CDR3 totals 15 residues. The ends were cut back, 4 bases at V and 4 bases at J, with 11 bases in the middle. Germline CDR1 is SGHTA and CDR2 is FQGNSA. The CDR3 loop reads CASSSTGLGANVLTF. CDR3 DNA: TGTGCCAGCAGCTCCACAGGGCTCGGGGCCAACGTCCTGACTTTC.

This chain links TRBV2 with TRBJ1-3; perhaps TRBD1 as D (6 bases). Germline CDR1 SNHLY, CDR2 FYNNEI. This CDR3 has 15 residues. Trimming took 8 bases from V and 0 from J, leaving 14 bases between them. The CDR3 here is CASWGGPFSGNTIYF. In nucleotides, the CDR3 is TGTGCCAGCTGGGGGGGCCCCTTCTCTGGAAACACCATATATTTT.

Only a few counts were recorded for this clone. V is TRBV5-1 and J is TRBJ2-3; D gene uncertain. The CDR3 totals 14 residues. V dropped 0 bases and J dropped 0 bases, with 5 bases sitting between them. Germline V lookup: CDR1 SGHRS, CDR2 YFSETQ. Written as DNA, the CDR3 is TGCGCCAGCAGCTTGGGAGCTAGCACAGATACGCAGTATTTT. Protein: CASSLGASTDTQYF.

V gene TRBV29-1 combines with J gene TRBJ1-1; the match to TRBD1 covers 7 bases. Trimming removed 6 bases from V and 1 base from J; junction bases left unmatched: 14. The germline gives CDR1 SQVTM, CDR2 ANQGSEA. The CDR3 covers 16 residues. This chain's CDR3 is CSVAQRQGVRNTEAFF. The CDR3, as DNA: TGCAGCGTCGCACAGAGACAGGGAGTGAGGAACACTGAAGCTTTCTTT.

V gene TRBV11-2 combines with J gene TRBJ1-6, with 11 bases that match TRBD1. CDR3 length: 13 amino acids. CDR1 and CDR2 (germline): SGHAT, FQNNGV. The V segment lost 7 bases and the J segment 8 bases; nucleotides outside the gene matches: 1. The DNA for the CDR3 is TGTGCCAGCAAGGGACAGGGGGATTCACCCCTCCACTTT. Amino acid sequence: CASKGQGDSPLHF.

This chain uses TRBV28 with TRBJ1-2; 8 positions agree with TRBD1. CDR1 is MDHEN and CDR2 is SYDVKM in the germline V gene. Trimming at V came to 3 bases and at J to 3 bases, leaving 6 bases not matched to a gene. The CDR3 runs to 15 residues. CDR3 bases: TGTGCCAGCAGTTTTGCGGACAGGGATTACTATGGCTACACCTTC. This codes for CASSFADRDYYGYTF.

This chain uses TRBV7-2 with TRBJ2-1, with D possibly matching TRBD1 (6 bases). The CDR3 runs 14 residues. Germline V gene sequence: CDR1 SGHTA, CDR2 FQGNSA. V was trimmed by 1 base and J by 6 bases, leaving 10 bases between them. The chain's CDR3 is CASSLGTGSNEQFF. For the CDR3, the DNA is TGTGCCAGCAGCTTAGGTACAGGGAGCAATGAGCAGTTCTTC.

This chain connects TRBV7-2 to TRBJ1-6; no clear D gene. CDR3 length: 16 amino acids. Germline CDR1 reads SGHTA; CDR2 reads FQGNSA. Between the trimmed V and J ends, which lost 5 bases and 11 bases, there was a span of 22 bases. CDR3 sequence: CASSPPGNSRAAPLHF. CDR3 nucleotide sequence: TGTGCCAGCAGCCCGCCCGGGAATTCACGAGCAGCACCCCTCCACTTT.